This entry lists 13 T cell receptor beta chains sequenced from one sample in a study of beta chain features in type 1 diabetes. No antigen is known for these receptors. Expressed TCRB transcripts got sequenced, as all isolated RNA was reverse transcribed. TCRdb's copy holds only in-frame clones and misses some; the assay was immunoSEQ multiplex PCR. Seen here are 200,000 to 250,000 clones, roughly 17% observed once, and the top ten hold 0.065% to 0.095%. Whole-study findings and limits: Type 1 diabetes patients had TCRB CDR3s that were shorter (moderately but significantly so) in all four CD4+ subsets.

Sequencing input: naive CD4+ T cells from blood. These receptors originate from a man under 40 with type 1 diabetes.

This clone was observed once. This sequence joins TRBV7-9 and TRBJ2-7; D may be TRBD2 (6 bases). Trimming took off 2 bases at V and 0 bases at J, with 11 bases between the two ends. Germline CDR1 is SEHNR and CDR2 is FQNEAQ (reference sequence). The CDR3 runs 15 residues. In nucleotides, the CDR3 is TGTGCCAGCAGCTTATCGGGACTCTACTCCTACGAGCAGTACTTC. It codes for CASSLSGLYSYEQYF. The full variable domain, rest sourced from reference TRBV7-9 and TRBJ2-7, is DTGVSQNPRHKITKRGQNVTFRCDPISEHNRLYWYRQTLGQGPEFLTYFQNEAQLEKSRLLSDRFSAERPKGSFSTLEIQRTEQGDSAMYLCASSLSGLYSYEQYFGPGTRLTVT.

The rearrangement uses TRBV7-9 and TRBJ2-1; TRBD1 is a possible D gene (5 bases). This CDR3 comprises 15 residues. CDR1 SEHNR and CDR2 FQNEAQ come from the germline V gene (reference sequence). The germline V and J ends were trimmed by 5 bases and 2 bases, with 13 bases remaining between them. In DNA form, the CDR3 reads TGTGCCAGCAGCCCCCAGGGTCCTCCCTACAATGAGCAGTTCTTC. Amino acid sequence: CASSPQGPPYNEQFF.

V gene TRBV10-2 combines with J gene TRBJ2-1, with D unclear. The CDR3 loop spans 11 amino acids. Germline V gene data show CDR1 as WSHSY and CDR2 as SAAADI. Trimming took off 8 bases at V and 7 bases at J, with 9 bases between the two ends. The CDR3 loop is CASFVANEQFF. The CDR3 DNA reads TGCGCCAGCTTCGTGGCGAATGAGCAGTTCTTC.

The rearrangement joins TRBV25-1 to TRBJ2-7; 8 positions match TRBD1. The CDR3 has 13 amino acids. Germline trimming cut 6 bases from V and 1 base from J; bases unmatched to any gene: 2. Germline CDR1 reads MGHDK; CDR2 reads SYGVNS. CDR3 protein: CASSGQGSYEQYF. The CDR3 DNA reads TGTGCCAGCAGCGGACAGGGATCCTACGAGCAGTACTTC.

This clone is a singleton in its sample. This chain uses TRBV28 with TRBJ1-1; 7 nucleotides match TRBD1. From germline, CDR1 is MDHEN and CDR2 SYDVKM. There are 12 residues in the CDR3. With 6 bases clipped from V and 6 bases from J, the junction kept 4 bases outside the gene matches. The CDR3: CASSAQGAEAFF. The CDR3 bases are TGTGCCAGCAGCGCGCAGGGGGCTGAAGCTTTCTTT.

CDR3 in DNA: TGTGCCAGCAGCTTGGAGGCTTACGGAGGTGGGACAGATACGCAGTATTTT. This encodes CASSLEAYGGGTDTQYF. The chain links TRBV5-4 to TRBJ2-3; tentative D call: TRBD2 (5 bases). Trimming took 0 bases from V and 3 from J, leaving 17 bases between them. This CDR3 is 17 amino acids long. Germline CDR1 SGHNT, CDR2 YYREEE (reference sequence).

The chain carries TRBV30 and TRBJ2-3, with a weak D call TRBD1 (6 bases). This CDR3 has 15 residues. In germline, CDR1 is GTSNPN, CDR2 SVGIG (reference sequence). V was clipped by 0 bases and J by 0 bases, with 10 bases between them. CDR3 protein: CAWSVQGTSTDTQYF. The DNA for the CDR3 is TGTGCCTGGAGTGTACAGGGAACTAGCACAGATACGCAGTATTTT.

This clone was picked up a small number of times. V and J are TRBV7-2 and TRBJ2-6; tentatively, D is TRBD1 (6 bases). This CDR3 is built from 16 residues. Germline assignment: CDR1 SGHTA and CDR2 FQGNSA. The germline V and J ends were trimmed by 5 bases and 0 bases, with 11 bases remaining between them. DNA of the CDR3: TGTGCCAGCAGCAGTCGGACAGCCTCTGGGGCCAACGTCCTGACTTTC. This gives the protein CASSSRTASGANVLTF.

This clone has a handful of counts. The V and J genes are TRBV20-1 and TRBJ2-7; D gene ambiguous. The V gene lost 5 bases and the J gene lost 6 bases, with 11 bases spanning the gap. The germline CDR1 and CDR2 sequences are DFQATT and SNEGSKA (reference sequence). The CDR3 is 11 amino acids. The CDR3 sequence is CSAPDLGEQYF. DNA of the CDR3: TGCAGTGCTCCCGATCTAGGCGAGCAGTACTTC.

V and J are TRBV29-1 and TRBJ2-7; D is unresolved. The ends were cut back, 7 bases at V and 0 bases at J, with 16 bases in the middle. This CDR3 comprises 14 residues. Per germline, CDR1 SQVTM and CDR2 ANQGSEA. CDR3 residues: CSAKGLLSSYEQYF. DNA for the CDR3: TGCAGCGCCAAAGGGCTACTTAGCTCCTACGAGCAGTACTTC.

In its sample, this clone was seen a few times. CDR3 sequence: CASSLPHQETQYF. DNA for the CDR3: TGTGCCAGCAGCTTGCCACACCAAGAGACCCAGTACTTC. The chain uses TRBV11-2 and TRBJ2-5; no firm D call. The V end lost 3 bases, the J end lost 0 bases, and 5 bases lay between the germline ends. This CDR3 is built from 13 residues. CDR1 and CDR2 (germline): SGHAT, FQNNGV.

This clone was detected a few times. The V and J genes are TRBV10-3 and TRBJ2-3; tentative D call: TRBD1 (6 bases). Germline CDR1 and CDR2: ENHRY and SYGVKD. V gave up 6 bases and J gave up 1 base, with 14 bases separating them. This CDR3 comprises 15 residues. The CDR3 loop reads CAISLQGVGTDTQYF. The CDR3 region has the DNA TGTGCCATCAGCCTACAGGGTGTTGGCACAGATACGCAGTATTTT.

The chain joins TRBV29-1 to TRBJ2-1; 9 bases agree with TRBD1. Trimming removed 7 bases from V and 5 bases from J; junction bases left unmatched: 6. The CDR3 runs 13 residues. Germline CDR1 is SQVTM and CDR2 is ANQGSEA. The CDR3 sequence is CSGNRGPDNEQFF. The CDR3 DNA sequence: TGCAGCGGGAACAGGGGGCCGGACAATGAGCAGTTCTTC.